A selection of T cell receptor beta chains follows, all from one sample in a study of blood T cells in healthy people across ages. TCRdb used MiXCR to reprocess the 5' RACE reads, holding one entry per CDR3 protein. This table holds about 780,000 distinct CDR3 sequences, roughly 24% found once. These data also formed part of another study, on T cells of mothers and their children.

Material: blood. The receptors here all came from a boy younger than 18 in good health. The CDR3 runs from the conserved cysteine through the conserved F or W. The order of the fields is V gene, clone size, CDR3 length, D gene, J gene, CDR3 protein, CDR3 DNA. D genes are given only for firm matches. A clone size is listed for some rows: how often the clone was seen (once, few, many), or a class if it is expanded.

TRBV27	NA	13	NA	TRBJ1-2	CASRHGTSDGYTF	TGTGCCAGCAGACACGGGACATCCGATGGCTACACCTTC
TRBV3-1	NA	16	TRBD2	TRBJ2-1	CASSHTLAGSYNEQFF	TGTGCCAGCAGCCACACCTTAGCGGGGTCCTACAATGAGCAGTTCTTC
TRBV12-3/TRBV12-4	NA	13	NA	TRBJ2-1	CASTLDTYNEQFF	TGTGCCAGCACCCTTGACACGTACAATGAGCAGTTCTTC
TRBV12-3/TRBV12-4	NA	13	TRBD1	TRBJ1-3	CASSTGTESTIYF	TGTGCCAGCAGTACCGGGACAGAGAGCACCATATATTTT
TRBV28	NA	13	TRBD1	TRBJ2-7	CASSLTGSCEQYF	TGTGCCAGCAGTTTGACAGGGAGCTGCGAGCAATACTTC
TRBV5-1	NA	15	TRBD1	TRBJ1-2	CASSLGAGTAYGYTF	TGCGCCAGCAGCCTCGGGGCCGGGACAGCTTATGGCTACACCTTC
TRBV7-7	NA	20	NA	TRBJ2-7	CASSLRPGTRRGRSSYEQYF	TGTGCCAGCAGCTTACGCCCCGGGACACGGCGGGGGAGGAGCTCCTACGAGCAGTACTTC
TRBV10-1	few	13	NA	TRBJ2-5	CASSGQTGETQYF	TGCGCCAGCAGTGGTCAAACGGGAGAGACCCAGTACTTC
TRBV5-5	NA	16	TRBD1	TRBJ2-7	CASSFSGTGGGYEQYF	TGTGCCAGCAGCTTTTCCGGGACAGGGGGCGGCTACGAGCAGTACTTC
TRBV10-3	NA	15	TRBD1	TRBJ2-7	CAISLRQGAVDEQYF	TGTGCCATCAGTCTACGACAGGGAGCAGTAGACGAGCAGTACTTC
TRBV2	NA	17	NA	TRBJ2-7	CASSEAGVWGHAYEQYF	TGTGCCAGCAGTGAAGCGGGGGTGTGGGGTCATGCCTACGAGCAGTACTTC
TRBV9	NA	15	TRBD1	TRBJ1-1	CASSSTTGGNTEAFF	TGTGCCAGCAGCTCGACGACAGGGGGGAACACTGAAGCTTTCTTT
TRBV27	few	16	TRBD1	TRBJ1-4	CASSLSPDRENEKLFF	TGTGCCAGCAGTTTATCCCCGGACAGGGAAAACGAAAAACTGTTTTTT
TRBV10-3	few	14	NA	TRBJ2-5	CAISEGLDQETQYF	TGTGCCATCAGTGAAGGGCTAGACCAAGAGACCCAGTACTTC
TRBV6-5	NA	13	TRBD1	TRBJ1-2	CASSTPGTALKTF	TGTGCCAGCAGTACACCTGGGACAGCCCTTAAAACCTTC
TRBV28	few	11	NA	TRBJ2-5	CASSTHVTQYF	TGTGCCAGCAGCACACACGTGACCCAGTACTTC
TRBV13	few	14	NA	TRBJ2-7	CASSYGQISYEQYF	TGTGCCAGCAGCTACGGACAGATCTCCTACGAGCAGTACTTC
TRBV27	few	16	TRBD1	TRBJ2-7	CASSSPGTGRLYEQYF	TGTGCCAGCAGTTCGCCCGGGACAGGAAGACTCTACGAGCAGTACTTC
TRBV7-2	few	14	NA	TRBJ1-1	CASSSRGGNTEAFF	TGTGCCAGCAGCTCGAGAGGGGGAAACACTGAAGCTTTCTTT
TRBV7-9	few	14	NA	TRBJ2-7	CASSFSGNPYEQYF	TGTGCCAGCAGCTTCTCCGGGAACCCCTACGAGCAGTACTTC
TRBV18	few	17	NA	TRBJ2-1	CASSPGQLWSGNNEQFF	TGTGCCAGCTCCCCTGGACAGCTATGGTCGGGAAACAATGAGCAGTTCTTC
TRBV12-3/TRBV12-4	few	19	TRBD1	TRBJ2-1	CASSLSLRGRVGSYNEQFF	TGTGCCAGCAGTTTAAGTCTCAGGGGGCGCGTCGGCTCCTACAATGAGCAGTTCTTC
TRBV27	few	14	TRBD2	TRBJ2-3	CASSSSGVADTQYF	TGTGCCAGCAGCTCTAGCGGGGTGGCAGATACGCAGTATTTT
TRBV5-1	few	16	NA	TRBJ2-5	CASSWPELKLQETQYF	TGCGCCAGCAGCTGGCCCGAGTTGAAATTACAAGAGACCCAGTACTTC
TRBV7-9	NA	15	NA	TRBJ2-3	CASSKPGTSTDTQYF	TGTGCCAGCAGCAAGCCTGGGACCAGCACAGATACGCAGTATTTT
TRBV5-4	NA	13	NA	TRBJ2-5	CASRWVPGETQYF	TGTGCCAGCAGATGGGTTCCTGGGGAGACCCAGTACTTC
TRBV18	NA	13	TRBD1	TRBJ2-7	CASSPKGQREQYF	TGTGCCAGCTCACCGAAGGGACAGAGGGAGCAGTACTTC
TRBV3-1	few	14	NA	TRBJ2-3	CASSQTGATDTQYF	TGTGCCAGCAGCCAGACGGGGGCCACAGATACGCAGTATTTT
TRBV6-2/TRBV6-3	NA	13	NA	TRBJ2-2	CASTHFWSGELFF	TGTGCCAGCACCCACTTCTGGAGCGGGGAGCTGTTTTTT
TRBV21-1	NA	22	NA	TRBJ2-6	CAGSKVVLAGAYDRTGANVLTF	TGTGCCGGCAGCAAAGTTGTACTAGCGGGGGCGTACGACAGAACTGGGGCCAACGTCCTGACTTTC
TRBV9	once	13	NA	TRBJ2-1	CASSALNNNEQFF	TGTGCCAGCAGCGCCTTGAATAACAATGAGCAGTTCTTC
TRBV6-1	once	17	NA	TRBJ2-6	CASSFQGILSGANVLTF	TGTGCCAGCAGCTTTCAGGGGATTCTGTCTGGGGCCAACGTCCTGACTTTC
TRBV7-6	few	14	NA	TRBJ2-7	CASRPGPFTYEQYF	TGTGCCAGCAGGCCGGGCCCTTTTACCTACGAGCAGTACTTC
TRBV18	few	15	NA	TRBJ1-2	CASSPSDRLSYGYTF	TGTGCCAGCTCACCTTCTGACCGGCTTAGCTATGGCTACACCTTC
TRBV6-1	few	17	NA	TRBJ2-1	CASRGVATYRANNEQFF	TGTGCCAGCAGGGGGGTCGCAACGTACAGGGCCAACAATGAGCAGTTCTTC
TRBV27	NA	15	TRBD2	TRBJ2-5	CASSLWAGGLETQYF	TGTGCCAGCAGTTTATGGGCGGGGGGGCTTGAGACCCAGTACTTC
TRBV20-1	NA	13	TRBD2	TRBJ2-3	CSAGRGFADTQYF	TGCAGTGCTGGGCGGGGGTTTGCAGATACGCAGTATTTT
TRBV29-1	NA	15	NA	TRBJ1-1	CSLIPHGPTNTEAFF	TGCAGCCTCATCCCCCACGGTCCGACGAACACTGAAGCTTTCTTT
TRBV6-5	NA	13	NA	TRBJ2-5	CASAGTFQETQYF	TGTGCCAGCGCAGGGACCTTCCAAGAGACCCAGTACTTC
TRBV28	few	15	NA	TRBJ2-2	CASRKGQTNTGELFF	TGTGCCAGCAGGAAAGGACAGACGAACACCGGGGAGCTGTTTTTT
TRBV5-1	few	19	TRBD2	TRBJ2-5	CASSLVFRLAGAVGETQYF	TGCGCCAGCAGCTTGGTATTTCGTCTAGCGGGGGCGGTGGGAGAGACCCAGTACTTC
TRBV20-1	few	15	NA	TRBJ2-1	CSARDMEGDYNEQFF	TGCAGTGCTAGAGATATGGAGGGGGATTACAATGAGCAGTTCTTC
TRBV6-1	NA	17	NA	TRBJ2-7	CASSEGGGDRQTYEQYF	TGTGCCAGCAGTGAAGGGGGAGGGGACAGGCAGACCTACGAGCAGTACTTC
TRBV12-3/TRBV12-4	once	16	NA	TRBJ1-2	CASSFGRPPLNYGYTF	TGTGCCAGCAGTTTCGGGAGACCTCCCTTGAACTATGGCTACACCTTC
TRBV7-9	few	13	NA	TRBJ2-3	CASSFRTVDTQYF	TGTGCCAGCAGCTTTCGGACGGTAGATACGCAGTATTTT
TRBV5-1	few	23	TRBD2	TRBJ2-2	CASSFDLTEIGLAGGLGPGELLF	TGCGCCAGCAGCTTCGACCTGACAGAGATAGGGCTAGCGGGGGGCCTGGGGCCCGGGGAGCTGCTTTTT
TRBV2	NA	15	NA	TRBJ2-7	CASSEGTVGRYEQYF	TGTGCCAGCAGTGAAGGAACAGTCGGTCGCTACGAGCAGTACTTC
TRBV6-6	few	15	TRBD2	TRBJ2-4	CASSYTTGGKNIQYF	TGTGCCAGCAGTTACACCACGGGGGGGAAAAACATTCAGTACTTC
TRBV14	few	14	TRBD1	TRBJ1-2	CASSQQGDLYGYTF	TGTGCCAGCAGCCAACAGGGGGACCTTTATGGCTACACCTTC
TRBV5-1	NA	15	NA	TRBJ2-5	CASSDGGGEAKTQYF	TGCGCCAGCAGCGATGGAGGGGGCGAAGCGAAGACCCAGTACTTC
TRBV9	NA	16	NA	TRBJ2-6	CASSVGQTTGANVLTF	TGTGCCAGCAGCGTCGGACAGACAACCGGGGCCAACGTCCTGACTTTC
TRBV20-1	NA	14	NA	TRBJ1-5	CSANGRYSNQPQHF	TGCAGTGCTAATGGACGGTATAGCAATCAGCCCCAGCATTTT
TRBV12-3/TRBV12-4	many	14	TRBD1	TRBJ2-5	CASSSDRAPETQYF	TGTGCCAGCAGTTCGGACAGGGCCCCAGAGACCCAGTACTTC
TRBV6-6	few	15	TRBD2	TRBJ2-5	CASTFGGREGETQYF	TGTGCCAGCACCTTTGGAGGCAGGGAGGGGGAGACCCAGTACTTC
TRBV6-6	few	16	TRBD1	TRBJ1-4	CASSYSTRGRREKLFF	TGTGCCAGCAGTTACTCGACAAGGGGGCGACGGGAAAAACTGTTTTTT
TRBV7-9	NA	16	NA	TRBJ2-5	CASSSPVTRTQETQYF	TGTGCCAGCAGTTCCCCGGTCACGCGGACCCAAGAGACCCAGTACTTC
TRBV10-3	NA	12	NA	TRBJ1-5	CAIGQENQPQHF	TGTGCCATTGGGCAGGAGAATCAGCCCCAGCATTTT
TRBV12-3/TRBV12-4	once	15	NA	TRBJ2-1	CASSLDESHYNEHFF	TGTGCCAGCAGTTTAGACGAGAGTCACTACAATGAGCACTTCTTC
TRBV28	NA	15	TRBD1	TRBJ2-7	CASSFLGQGTHEQYF	TGTGCCAGCAGTTTTCTCGGACAGGGGACCCACGAGCAGTACTTC
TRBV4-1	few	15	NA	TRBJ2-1	CASSRSIFRNNEQFF	TGCGCCAGCAGCCGCTCCATATTTCGAAACAATGAGCAGTTCTTC